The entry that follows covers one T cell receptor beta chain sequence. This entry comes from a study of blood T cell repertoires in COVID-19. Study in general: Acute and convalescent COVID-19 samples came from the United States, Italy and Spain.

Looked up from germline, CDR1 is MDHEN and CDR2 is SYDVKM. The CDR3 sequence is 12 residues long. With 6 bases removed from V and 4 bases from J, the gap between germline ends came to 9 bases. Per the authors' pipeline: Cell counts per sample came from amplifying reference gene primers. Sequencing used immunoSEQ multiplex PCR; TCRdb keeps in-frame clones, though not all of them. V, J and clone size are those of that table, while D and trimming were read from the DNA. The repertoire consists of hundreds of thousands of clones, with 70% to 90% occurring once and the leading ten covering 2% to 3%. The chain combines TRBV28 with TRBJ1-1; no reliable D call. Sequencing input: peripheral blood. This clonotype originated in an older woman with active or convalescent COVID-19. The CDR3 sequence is CASRYGGTEAFF. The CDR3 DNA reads TGTGCCAGCAGATATGGAGGCACTGAAGCTTTCTTT.